Following are 30 T cell receptor beta chains from one sample sequenced in a study of cytomegalovirus exposure and HLA in healthy donors. Primers for the PCR totalled 60 Vbeta and 13 Jbeta. The data were produced by immunoSEQ multiplex PCR, yet TCRdb's version contains in-frame clones alone and is incomplete. Counted here are approximately 190,000 clones, approximately 70% occurring once; the ten biggest clones make up 1.8%. The sequenced material came from PBMCs. Receptor source: a woman aged 25 to 39 in good health and CMV-seronegative.

This sequence joins TRBV5-1 and TRBJ2-5; D is possibly TRBD2 (7 bases). Trimming took 3 bases from V and 4 from J, leaving 19 bases between them. Germline CDR1 SGHRS, CDR2 YFSETQ. The CDR3 runs to 16 residues. The DNA for the CDR3 is TGCGCCAGCAGCTCCCCGGACTGGGCGGGGGCAGAGACCCAGTACTTC. This sequence encodes CASSSPDWAGAETQYF.

The chain carries TRBV4-1 and TRBJ2-7, with 8 bases aligning to TRBD1. CDR1 and CDR2 (germline): MGHRA, YSYEKL. Trimming at V came to 1 base and at J to 2 bases, leaving 4 bases not matched to a gene. The CDR3 spans 15 residues. DNA of the CDR3: TGCGCCAGCAGCCAAGCGGACAGGGACCCCTACGAGCAGTACTTC. Amino acids: CASSQADRDPYEQYF.

The chain uses TRBV30 and TRBJ1-3; D call uncertain. Germline CDR1 GTSNPN, CDR2 SVGIG (reference sequence). V lost 4 bases, J lost 4 bases, and 14 bases lay in between. This CDR3 spans 14 amino acids. CDR3 in amino acids: CAWTPPRVGNTIYF. The CDR3 nucleotides are TGTGCCTGGACTCCTCCGAGAGTCGGAAACACCATATATTTT.

This chain uses TRBV19 with TRBJ2-5; D gene unclear. Trimming removed 3 bases at V and 3 bases at J, with 8 bases between. CDR1 and CDR2 from the germline V gene are LNHDA and SQIVND (reference sequence). This CDR3 is built from 13 residues. The CDR3 here is CASSIAVKETQYF. The CDR3 DNA reads TGTGCCAGTAGTATCGCAGTGAAAGAGACCCAGTACTTC.

The rearrangement links TRBV7-2 to TRBJ2-5; a weak D match, TRBD2 (6 bases). Trimming took 5 bases from V and 2 from J, leaving 18 bases between them. The CDR3 has 16 residues. CDR1 SGHTA and CDR2 FQGNSA come from the germline V gene. This chain's CDR3 is CASSQWWGGLQETQYF. The CDR3 nucleotides read TGTGCCAGCAGCCAGTGGTGGGGCGGACTACAAGAGACCCAGTACTTC.

This clone was observed a few times. The sample carries other DNA sequences with the same CDR3. The CDR3 region is CASSQNRGGNTEAFF. CDR3 bases: TGCGCCAGCAGCCAGAACAGGGGAGGGAACACTGAAGCTTTCTTT. The rearrangement links TRBV4-1 to TRBJ1-1; 7 nucleotides align to TRBD1. The CDR3 is 15 amino acids. The germline CDR1 and CDR2 sequences are MGHRA and YSYEKL. The J segment lost 1 base and the V segment lost 3 bases, leaving 5 bases of the junction unmatched.

CDR3 bases: TGTGCCAGCAGTCCGGGACAGGGTGGTGAAAAACTGTTTTTT. Its protein product is CASSPGQGGEKLFF. J is TRBJ1-4 and V is TRBV9; TRBD1 matches 9 bases. This CDR3 spans 14 amino acids. The V and J ends lost 5 bases and 7 bases, in that order; junction bases with no gene match: 6. Looked up from germline, CDR1 is SGDLS and CDR2 is YYNGEE. The full variable domain, with the rest looked up from reference TRBV9 and TRBJ1-4, is DSGVTQTPKHLITATGQRVTLRCSPRSGDLSVYWYQQSLDQGLQFLIQYYNGEERAKGNILERFSAQQFPDLHSELNLSSLELGDSALYFCASSPGQGGEKLFFGSGTQLSVL.

The V call is TRBV2, the J call TRBJ2-2, with 10 bases fitting TRBD2. This CDR3 has 15 amino acids. J lost 2 bases, V lost 6 bases, and 3 bases had no gene match. The germline V gene encodes CDR1 SNHLY and CDR2 FYNNEI. CDR3 residues: CASRASGSNTGELFF. The CDR3 DNA reads as TGTGCCAGCAGGGCTAGCGGGAGTAACACCGGGGAGCTGTTTTTT. Using reference TRBV2 and TRBJ2-2 for the parts outside the CDR3, the full variable domain is EPEVTQTPSHQVTQMGQEVILRCVPISNHLYFYWYRQILGQKVEFLVSFYNNEISEKSEIFDDQFSVERPDGSNFTLKIRSTKLEDSAMYFCASRASGSNTGELFFGEGSRLTVL.

V usage is TRBV14 and J usage is TRBJ2-1, with D possibly matching TRBD1 (6 bases). This CDR3 comprises 14 residues. The V gene lost 1 base and the J gene lost 2 bases, with 6 bases spanning the gap. CDR1 and CDR2 (germline): SGHDN, FVKESK. The DNA for the CDR3 is TGTGCCAGCAGCCAAGGGGGGCCCTACAATGAGCAGTTCTTC. Protein: CASSQGGPYNEQFF.

The J gene is TRBJ1-3, the V gene TRBV7-8; no clear D. V lost 4 bases to trimming and J lost 0 bases, with 19 bases between them. CDR3 length: 18 residues. Germline values: CDR1 SGHVS, CDR2 FQNEAQ. This CDR3 is CASSSSRGGPFSGNTIYF. The CDR3 DNA sequence: TGTGCCAGCAGCTCTTCGCGGGGAGGACCCTTCTCTGGAAACACCATATATTTT.

V and J are TRBV18 and TRBJ2-2; the D gene is possibly TRBD1 (6 bases). Germline lookup yields CDR1 KGHSH and CDR2 LQKENI. The CDR3 is made up of 14 amino acids. V lost 3 bases, J lost 7 bases, and 12 bases lay in between. The DNA of the CDR3 is TGTGCCAGCTCACCTGGACAGAGCCACGGGGAGCTGTTTTTT. Amino acids: CASSPGQSHGELFF. Combining the CDR3 with reference TRBV18 and TRBJ2-2 gives the whole variable domain NAGVMQNPRHLVRRRGQEARLRCSPMKGHSHVYWYRQLPEEGLKFMVYLQKENIIDESGMPKERFSAEFPKEGPSILRIQQVVRGDSAAYFCASSPGQSHGELFFGEGSRLTVL.

The CDR3 reads CASSVDRMNTEAFF. CDR3 sequence (DNA): TGTGCCAGCAGCGTTGACAGAATGAACACTGAAGCTTTCTTT. The chain joins TRBV7-8 to TRBJ1-1; a possible D gene is TRBD1 (5 bases). CDR1 is SGHVS and CDR2 is FQNEAQ in the germline V gene. The CDR3 is made up of 14 amino acids. V shed 5 bases and J shed 0 bases, with 10 bases lying between them.

This clone was seen only a few times. V gene TRBV7-2 combines with J gene TRBJ2-1, with 9 positions matching TRBD2. This CDR3 has 16 amino acids. In germline, CDR1 is SGHTA, CDR2 FQGNSA. V was clipped by 2 bases and J by 9 bases; unmatched bases: 11. The CDR3 loop is CASSLMLAGGLAEQFF. The DNA for the CDR3 is TGTGCCAGCAGCTTAATGCTGGCGGGGGGGCTTGCTGAGCAGTTCTTC.

This chain uses TRBV7-2 with TRBJ1-4; D is ambiguous. Trimming took off 2 bases at V and 6 bases at J, with 7 bases between the two ends. CDR3 length: 13 residues. In germline, CDR1 is SGHTA, CDR2 FQGNSA. CDR3 protein: CASSLRRYEKLFF. In DNA form, the CDR3 reads TGTGCCAGCAGCTTACGTAGATATGAAAAACTGTTTTTT.

This chain joins TRBV5-1 and TRBJ2-7; 9 bases align to TRBD1. There are 14 residues in the CDR3. Per germline, CDR1 SGHRS and CDR2 YFSETQ. The junction had 3 bases not matched to a gene; V was cut back by 0 bases and J by 5 bases. As DNA, the CDR3 is TGCGCCAGCAGCTTGGCGGGACAGGGAAACGAGCAGTACTTC. It yields the protein CASSLAGQGNEQYF.

The chain links TRBV19 to TRBJ2-2; 7 bases agree with TRBD2. The V gene's germline CDR1 is LNHDA and CDR2 SQIVND (reference sequence). The CDR3 loop spans 14 amino acids. Trimming removed 9 bases from V and 6 bases from J; junction bases left unmatched: 10. CDR3: CARRVTGGAGELFF. The CDR3 DNA reads TGTGCCAGAAGGGTAACGGGGGGTGCCGGGGAGCTGTTTTTT.

This clone was seen a handful of times. In nucleotides, the CDR3 is TGCGCCAGCAGCCAAGACAGTCTGATGAACACTGAAGCTTTCTTT. This translates into CASSQDSLMNTEAFF. The chain uses TRBV4-1 and TRBJ1-1; D is ambiguous. Germline CDR1 reads MGHRA; CDR2 reads YSYEKL. The CDR3 runs 15 residues. V was pared by 0 bases and J by 0 bases, with 8 bases between.

In DNA form, the CDR3 reads TGTGCCAGCAGCTTTCACTATTCCACCTACGAGCAGTACTTC. This codes for CASSFHYSTYEQYF. V gene TRBV5-5 combines with J gene TRBJ2-7; no clear D. The germline gives CDR1 SGHKS, CDR2 YYEKEE (reference sequence). V lost 2 bases, J lost 2 bases, and 11 bases lay in between. This CDR3 region has 14 residues. Using reference TRBV5-5 and TRBJ2-7 for the parts outside the CDR3, the full variable domain is DAGVTQSPTHLIKTRGQQVTLRCSPISGHKSVSWYQQVLGQGPQFIFQYYEKEERGRGNFPDRFSARQFPNYSSELNVNALLLGDSALYLCASSFHYSTYEQYFGPGTRLTVT.

A few counts support this clone. This chain connects TRBV9 to TRBJ1-2; 8 positions match TRBD1. This CDR3 is built from 15 residues. V gave up 3 bases and J gave up 5 bases; unmatched junction bases: 9. Germline-derived CDR1 and CDR2 are SGDLS and YYNGEE. In nucleotides, the CDR3 is TGTGCCAGCAGCGCCCAGCTCGGACAGGGTTATGGCTACACCTTC. Translation: CASSAQLGQGYGYTF.

This rearrangement joins TRBV9 to TRBJ2-3; D ambiguous. Germline V CDR1 and CDR2: SGDLS, YYNGEE. The V gene lost 4 bases and the J gene lost 5 bases, with 8 bases spanning the gap. The CDR3 is 12 amino acids. CDR3 bases: TGTGCCAGCAGCCTTAGTGGAGATACGCAGTATTTT. As protein: CASSLSGDTQYF.

Worth noting for this clone: One end of the junction varies from germline; a read error may be responsible. The sample holds other DNA sequences that translate to the same CDR3. The J gene is TRBJ1-1, the V gene TRBV14, with a tentative D call TRBD1 (5 bases). This CDR3 is built from 14 residues. The germline V gene encodes CDR1 SGHDN and CDR2 FVKESK. CDR3 sequence: CASSLPGTNTEAFF. For the CDR3, the DNA is TGTGCCAGCAGCCTACCGGGGACTAACACTGAAGCTTTCTTC.

In its sample, this clone was seen a few times. The chain uses TRBV5-5 and TRBJ2-7, with 11 positions matching TRBD1. The CDR3 runs to 17 residues. V was pared by 5 bases and J by 3 bases, with 13 bases of the junction left unmatched. From germline, CDR1 is SGHKS and CDR2 YYEKEE (reference sequence). The CDR3 reads CASREDRGRLVSYEQYF. DNA for the CDR3: TGTGCCAGCAGAGAGGACAGGGGGCGCCTGGTTAGCTACGAGCAGTACTTC.

The V and J genes are TRBV6-6 and TRBJ2-1; 7 bases align to TRBD2. V shed 6 bases, J shed 9 bases, and the junction held 17 bases outside the gene matches. Looked up from germline, CDR1 is MNHNY and CDR2 is SVGAGI (reference sequence). The CDR3 is 16 residues long. CDR3 bases: TGTGCCAGCAGCCCTTCGCGGGAGAAGAGCCTAAGTGAGCAGTTCTTC. Its translation is CASSPSREKSLSEQFF.

This chain connects TRBV5-4 to TRBJ1-1; no reliable D call. V dropped 6 bases and J dropped 1 base, with 7 bases sitting between them. CDR3 size: 12 residues. CDR1 is SGHNT, CDR2 YYREEE, per germline (reference sequence). CDR3 sequence reads: CASNRENTEAFF. For the CDR3, the DNA is TGTGCCAGCAACAGAGAGAACACTGAAGCTTTCTTT.

The chain employs TRBV10-3 and TRBJ2-3; TRBD2 agrees at 11 bases. Germline V gives CDR1 ENHRY, CDR2 SYGVKD. The CDR3 runs 16 residues. After removal of 0 bases from V and 8 bases from J, the junction contained 7 bases not matched to a gene. The CDR3, as DNA: TGTGCCATCAGTGAGTCGGATAGCGGGAGGGCCGGTACGCAGTATTTT. Amino acids: CAISESDSGRAGTQYF.

The V call is TRBV7-2, the J call TRBJ2-1; D is perhaps TRBD1 (6 bases). Germline V lookup: CDR1 SGHTA, CDR2 FQGNSA. This CDR3 is 15 amino acids long. Trimming pared 6 bases from V and 0 bases from J, leaving 12 bases between. CDR3 in amino acids: CASRRGQTSYNEQFF. The CDR3 nucleotides are TGTGCCAGCAGGCGAGGACAGACCTCCTACAATGAGCAGTTCTTC. The variable domain in full, completed from reference TRBV7-2 and TRBJ2-1, reads GAGVSQSPSNKVTEKGKDVELRCDPISGHTALYWYRQSLGQGLEFLIYFQGNSAPDKSGLPSDRFSAERTGGSVSTLTIQRTQQEDSAVYLCASRRGQTSYNEQFFGPGTRLTVL.

This clone was detected a few times. J is TRBJ2-1 and V is TRBV9; D not resolved. The ends were cut back, 5 bases at V and 8 bases at J, with 8 bases in the middle. Germline V gene sequence: CDR1 SGDLS, CDR2 YYNGEE. The CDR3 runs 11 residues. CDR3 sequence (DNA): TGTGCCAGCAGTGAGGCGGATGAGCAGTTCTTC. It encodes CASSEADEQFF.

This chain connects TRBV5-4 to TRBJ2-5; maybe TRBD1 (5 bases). The CDR3 has 14 residues. The V gene lost 4 bases and the J gene lost 2 bases, with 12 bases spanning the gap. Germline-derived CDR1 and CDR2 are SGHNT and YYREEE (reference sequence). DNA of the CDR3: TGTGCCAGCAGCACCCGGACACGTCAAGAGACCCAGTACTTC. Translated, it gives CASSTRTRQETQYF.

This chain connects TRBV19 to TRBJ1-6; D not resolved. V shed 3 bases and J shed 0 bases, with 15 bases lying between them. CDR3 length: 18 residues. Germline V gene data show CDR1 as LNHDA and CDR2 as SQIVND (reference sequence). The CDR3 nucleotides read TGTGCCAGTAGTATCCTGGCTCAGGTGACCTCCTATAATTCACCCCTCCACTTT. Amino acids: CASSILAQVTSYNSPLHF.

The chain joins TRBV7-2 to TRBJ2-7; 9 bases are a match to TRBD1. This CDR3 is built from 15 residues. Germline V gives CDR1 SGHTA, CDR2 FQGNSA. After removal of 1 base from V and 7 bases from J, the junction contained 8 bases not matched to a gene. This chain's CDR3 is CASSLEGQGNMEQYF. For the CDR3, the DNA is TGTGCCAGCAGCTTAGAGGGACAGGGTAATATGGAGCAGTACTTC.